The rows below give T cell receptor beta chains drawn from one sample of a study of cytomegalovirus exposure and HLA in healthy donors. Method: immunoSEQ multiplex PCR; TCRdb's copy keeps in-frame clones and lacks some. The sample has just under 65,000 clones, roughly 78% seen once; the top ten hold approximately 4.2%. The specimen was PBMCs. The receptors were gathered from a woman younger than 45 in good health and CMV-seronegative. Each CDR3 is given with its conserved first and last residue. A D gene is named only where the DNA matches it firmly. Some rows mark clone size as missing; the rest say once, few, many or name a class of expanded clone.

v_call	d_call	j_call	clone_size	cdr3_nt	cdr3_aa
TRBV7-2	NA	TRBJ2-7	few	TGTGCCAGCAGCTTAGACGGGGATTTCTACGAGCAGTACTTC	CASSLDGDFYEQYF
TRBV7-9	NA	TRBJ1-1	NA	TGTGCCAGCAGCTTGGGGGCAGGATACACTGAAGCTTTCTTT	CASSLGAGYTEAFF
TRBV4-1	TRBD1	TRBJ2-7	NA	TGCGCCAGCAGCCAGAATCCGGGACAGGGTTACGAGCAGTACTTC	CASSQNPGQGYEQYF
TRBV9	TRBD1	TRBJ2-2	NA	TGTGCCAGCAGCGTAGAAGGGGGCTGGACCGGGGAGCTGTTTTTT	CASSVEGGWTGELFF
TRBV5-4	NA	TRBJ2-3	NA	TGTGCCAGCAGCCATTGGTCAGGGGCGGGCCGCGAGGATACGCAGTATTTT	CASSHWSGAGREDTQYF
TRBV5-4	TRBD2	TRBJ2-3	NA	TGTGCCAGCAGCCCGGGACTAGCGGGGGGGCCAGATACGCAGTATTTT	CASSPGLAGGPDTQYF
TRBV6-6	TRBD1	TRBJ1-2	once	TGTGCCAGCAGCCACGGCGACAGGGCCACTTATGGCTACACCTTC	CASSHGDRATYGYTF
TRBV30	NA	TRBJ2-7	NA	TGTGCCTGGACCCGGGAGAGGTTCGGGGAGCAGTACTTC	CAWTRERFGEQYF
TRBV30	TRBD1	TRBJ1-1	NA	TGTGCCTGGATCGGGGGACAGGGGTTACTGAACACTGAAGCTTTCTTT	CAWIGGQGLLNTEAFF
TRBV28	NA	TRBJ1-3	NA	TGTGCCAGCAGTTTCAGGGGAACCATATATTTT	CASSFRGTIYF
TRBV6-1	TRBD1	TRBJ2-1	few	TGTGCCAGCAGGAGCCGGGACAGACCCTACAATGAGCAGTTCTTC	CASRSRDRPYNEQFF
TRBV30	NA	TRBJ2-2	NA	TGTGCCTGGAGTACCCAGGGCTACACCGGGGAGCTGTTTTTT	CAWSTQGYTGELFF
TRBV9	TRBD1	TRBJ1-1	NA	TGTGCCAGCAGCGTAACAGGGGCGGGCACTGAAGCTTTCTTT	CASSVTGAGTEAFF
TRBV7-8	TRBD1	TRBJ2-5	NA	TGTGCCAGCAAAAGGGACAGCACTCAAGAGACCCAGTACTTC	CASKRDSTQETQYF
TRBV15	TRBD1	TRBJ1-5	once	TGTGCCACCAGCGGGGACAGGGGCCCGGATCAGCCCCAGCATTTT	CATSGDRGPDQPQHF
TRBV5-1	NA	TRBJ1-2	NA	TGCGCCAGCAGCTTGAACACAGGACCTAACTATGGCTACACCTTC	CASSLNTGPNYGYTF
TRBV6-5	TRBD2	TRBJ2-1	NA	TGTGCCAGCAGGCCCGGGGGAGGGATCAATGAGCAGTTCTTC	CASRPGGGINEQFF
TRBV9	TRBD1	TRBJ2-1	NA	TGTGCCAGCAGCCCCACCGGGACAGGGGTCAATGAGCAGTTCTTC	CASSPTGTGVNEQFF
TRBV21-1	NA	TRBJ2-3	NA	TGTGCCAGCAGCAAAGAGGAGCGGACTCGCACAGATACGCAGTATTTT	CASSKEERTRTDTQYF
TRBV4-1	TRBD2	TRBJ2-1	NA	TGCGCCAGCAGCAAGGGACTAGCGGGACAAAATGAGCAGTTCTTC	CASSKGLAGQNEQFF
TRBV29-1	NA	TRBJ1-2	few	TGCAGCGTTGAGACAGACTCTAACTATGGCTACACCTTC	CSVETDSNYGYTF
TRBV5-8	NA	TRBJ2-7	NA	TGTGCCAGCAGCTTCCGTTCGACAGCCTTCACAAAGGCGTACTTC	CASSFRSTAFTKAYF
TRBV5-4	NA	TRBJ1-3	NA	TGTGCCAGCAGCCGTGGAAACACCATATATTTT	CASSRGNTIYF
TRBV6-1	NA	TRBJ2-5	NA	TGTGCCAGCAGGGAGGAGACCCAGTACTTC	CASREETQYF
TRBV2	TRBD2	TRBJ2-1	NA	TGTGCCAGCAGTTACGGGACTAGCGGGATAGATGAGCAGTTCTTC	CASSYGTSGIDEQFF
TRBV28	NA	TRBJ1-1	few	TGTGCCAGCAGAATAGCAGCTGCAGCGAACACTGAAGCTTTCTTT	CASRIAAAANTEAFF